Detailed here is one T cell receptor (beta chain). V was pared by 3 bases and J by 7 bases, with 13 bases of the junction left unmatched. CDR1 and CDR2 from the germline V gene are LNHDA and SQIVND (reference sequence). The CDR3 sequence is 18 residues long. Allocation to cohorts depended on clinical history reported by the participants. This sample stems from a study of blood T cell repertoires in COVID-19. Study context: The United States, Italy and Spain provided the acute and convalescent COVID-19 samples.

Generated by immunoSEQ multiplex PCR, the TCRdb table keeps only in-frame clones and is missing some. The sample holds about 170,000 clones, roughly 80% seen once. The sequence derives from a man in his forties or fifties who had recovered from COVID-19. The material sequenced was PBMCs or T cells enriched from blood (not recorded which). This sequence joins TRBV19 and TRBJ1-6, with 9 bases identical to TRBD1. For the CDR3, the DNA is TGTGCCAGTAGTATTGGAAGGACAGGGGCTTCAAGGAATTCACCCCTCCACTTT. This translates into CASSIGRTGASRNSPLHF.